Described below is a single TCR beta chain sequence and its context. Its antigen is still unknown. Base qualities are missing; no much larger clone stands one base away. The data derive from a study of blood T cell repertoires in COVID-19 (dated by TCRdb to between 2020 and 2021). Background on the whole study: Collaborator samples came from the United States, Italy and Spain and covered acute and convalescent phases of COVID-19. The prospective study material was composed of cDNA or gDNA derived from T cells, B-cell-depleted T cells, or PBMCs. Deeply sampled blood TCRbeta repertoires from subjects exposed to, actively infected with, or recovered from COVID-19 were included in the dataset. The repertoires were made available in a free public database intended to serve as a resource for research on the immune response to SARS-CoV-2. Samples came from the ongoing ImmuneRACE study (first 160 participants) plus 1,254 subjects from 6 global collaborators. The sample metadata nearly always contained a de-identified subject ID, COVID-19 status, age in years and sex. Where available, HLA class I and class II types were taken from metadata supplied by the sample provider and were not determined by assay-based typing. The research as a whole found: How much clinical and demographic metadata was included differed by source and by participant, and the metadata was provided uncurated.

The immunoSEQ Assay, a bias-controlled multiplex PCR, was used to amplify TCRbeta CDR3 regions from genomic DNA. On the authors' methods: Within the assay, amplification of reference gene primers was used to estimate how many nucleated cells each sample contained. To quantify the absolute abundance of each unique TCRbeta CDR3 rearrangement, sequence reads were collapsed and filtered. For each sample, productive Simpson clonality was calculated as the square root of Simpson's diversity index across productive rearrangements. Here the immuneACCESS table is served through TCRdb, limited to in-frame sequences with V and J called. Missing clones are a known gap in these copies; in checked studies unresolved V genes cover under half, and the rest lacks a known reason. That table furnishes V, J and clone size, whereas the DNA furnished D and trimming. In all, the sample holds some 97,000 clones, and roughly nine tenths of those were seen once. The leading ten clones occupy over 0.95% of the sample.

From a lookup of the germline V gene, CDR1 and CDR2 are KGHDR and SFDVKD. V is clipped by 6 bases and J by 4 bases, and the sequence between their germline boundaries is 14 bases long. Reading from cysteine to phenylalanine, the CDR3 counts 14 amino acids. The kept DNA is CDR3 alone, 42 bases in frame from the first base. The collaborating institutions used their own protocols to collect whole blood in K2EDTA tubes. For TCRbeta analysis, collaborators shipped samples as frozen whole blood, isolated PBMCs, or DNA extracted from either of those sample types. The specimen sequenced was peripheral blood. The sequence links TRBV24-1 to TRBJ1-2; TRBD1 is perhaps the D gene, given 5 matching bases. The sequence was obtained from a man aged 55 to 70 with acute or convalescent COVID-19. This receptor carries the CDR3 CATSRAGVGYGYTF. The nucleotide sequence reads TGTGCCACCAGTCGAGCGGGGGTCGGCTATGGCTACACCTTC.